The clone carrying this T cell receptor (beta chain) was observed a handful of times. The antigen remains undetermined. This specimen comes from a study of vaccination and CD4 T cells after COVID-19. Sequenced with the Oncomine TCR Beta short-read assay was DNA taken from cultured CD4+ T cells. TCRdb re-analysed the PCR reads in MiXCR, keeping a single row per CDR3 protein. This table holds about 21,000 distinct CDR3 sequences, about 46% found once. Time point in this sample: late sampling 161 to 241 days after vaccination in a few convalescent patients. As to treatment: roughly 10-day PBMC culture with coronavirus spike peptide pools or control peptides (ViraFEST assay). V was pared by 2 bases and J by 1 base, with 7 bases of the junction left unmatched. Per the germline V gene, CDR1 is SNHLY and CDR2 is FYNNEI. The CDR3 loop spans 16 amino acids.

The sequence was collected from a human donor who had recovered from COVID-19. The gene calls are TRBV2 and TRBJ1-1, with 7 bases that match TRBD1. The sample was CD4+ T cells from blood, cultured in vitro, taken about 7 months after SARS-CoV-2 vaccination. The CDR3 DNA sequence: TGTGCCAGCAGTGAACTCAGGGGGGCACAGAACACTGAAGCTTTCTTT. This codes for CASSELRGAQNTEAFF.